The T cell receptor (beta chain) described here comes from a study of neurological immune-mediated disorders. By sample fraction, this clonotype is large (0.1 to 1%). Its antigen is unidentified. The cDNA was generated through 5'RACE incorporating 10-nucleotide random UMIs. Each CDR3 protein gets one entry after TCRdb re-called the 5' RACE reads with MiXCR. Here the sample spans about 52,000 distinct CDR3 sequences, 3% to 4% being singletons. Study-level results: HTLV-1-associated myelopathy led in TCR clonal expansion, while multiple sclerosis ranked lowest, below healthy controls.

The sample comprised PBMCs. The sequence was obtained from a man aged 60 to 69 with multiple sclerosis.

The CDR3 loop reads CASSSLISGRAGNEQFF. The CDR3 bases are TGTGCCAGCAGTTCCCTTATTAGCGGGAGGGCCGGGAATGAGCAGTTCTTC. The chain carries TRBV28 and TRBJ2-1, with 11 nucleotides matching TRBD2. CDR3 length equals 17 residues. Germline CDR1 and CDR2: MDHEN and SYDVKM. J was trimmed by 7 bases and V by 4 bases; bases with no gene match: 12.